This T cell receptor (beta chain) emerged from a study of blood T cell repertoires in COVID-19. V was shortened by 3 bases and J by 6 bases, with 9 bases between the two germline ends. The CDR3 extends over 11 amino acids. From germline, CDR1 is DFQATT and CDR2 SNEGSKA (reference sequence). The repertoire was sequenced with immunoSEQ multiplex PCR; TCRdb's copy has only in-frame clones and lacks some. In the table there are 180,000 or so clones, approximately 83% of which are singletons. V gene TRBV20-1 combines with J gene TRBJ2-7; the D is unclear. Specimen: peripheral blood. The sequence was obtained from a human donor with active or convalescent COVID-19. The donor label of this sample is uncertain. In DNA form, the CDR3 reads TGCAGTGCTAGGTACAGCTCCGAGCAGTACTTC. This codes for CSARYSSEQYF.